The clone carrying this T cell receptor beta chain appeared a few times. In the study's own analysis: Cell counts per sample came from amplifying reference gene primers. TCRdb's table, derived via immunoSEQ multiplex PCR, lists solely in-frame clones and lacks some. V and J calls plus clone size are reproduced from that table; the DNA served to infer D and trimming. The data show about 170,000 clones, around 83% seen once. This sample was included in a study of blood T cell repertoires in COVID-19. About the study: The origin of the acute and convalescent COVID-19 samples was the United States, Italy and Spain. T cells, B-cell-depleted T cells, or PBMCs provided the cDNA or gDNA that served as material.

This CDR3 is built from 15 residues. J gave up 8 bases and V 2 bases, and 5 bases lay outside the gene matches. Germline V gene data show CDR1 as GTSNPN and CDR2 as SVGIG (reference sequence). The chain has TRBV30 and TRBJ2-1, with 14 bases that match TRBD2. The receptor was isolated from a woman aged 70-85 years who had recovered from COVID-19. The material sequenced was peripheral blood. CDR3 coding DNA: TGTGCCTGGAGTAGGGGACTAGCGGGAGATCATGAGCAGTTCTTC. Translated, it gives CAWSRGLAGDHEQFF.